The clone carrying this TCR beta chain was observed at least ten times. The CDR3 consists of 12 residues. V was cut by 4 bases and J by 2 bases, with 6 bases left in between. CDR1 and CDR2 from the germline V gene are MNHNY and SVGAGI (reference sequence). From the 5' RACE reads, TCRdb called clonotypes with MiXCR, one entry per CDR3 protein. Counted here are hundreds of thousands of distinct CDR3 sequences, about 13% occurring once; the ten biggest clones make up roughly 13%. This sample stems from a study of T cells after yellow fever vaccination. Study at large: With SMART-Seq v4 Ultra Low Input, the fractions containing low cell numbers were prepared.

The receptor was derived from a young man who received the YFV17D yellow fever vaccine. V is TRBV6-6 and J is TRBJ2-7; D remains unclear. The material sequenced was PBMCs, taken on the day of the yellow fever booster vaccination. DNA for the CDR3: TGTGCCAGCAGTTTGGAACCCTACGAGCAGTACTTC. Its translation is CASSLEPYEQYF.